The present T cell receptor (beta chain) was sequenced within a study of regulatory T cells in long-lasting Graves disease. Study details: Newly diagnosed Graves' patients had taken antithyroid drugs under 3 months.

Time point defined: newly diagnosed GD, antithyroid drugs for less than 3 months. Making the TCR library involved RNA that had been extracted from PBMCs. Ten or more counts support this clonotype. To make TCR beta libraries, researchers used iRepertoire HTBI primers and Arm-PCR of CDR3 regions. Via MiXCR, TCRdb re-called the multiplex PCR reads, giving one row per CDR3 protein. The sample holds approximately 540,000 distinct CDR3 sequences, 9.5% to 15% seen once. The sample was also linked to a second study, of T cells in Graves' hyperthyroidism and ophthalmopathy. That report notes: Appearing also in blood were most of the thyroid clonotypes expanded above 0.001. Prediction of ophthalmopathy progression came a median approximately 7 months pre-onset.

The material sequenced was peripheral blood mononuclear cells (PBMCs), taken at new diagnosis, from a patient treated with antithyroid drugs. This clonotype originated in a woman aged 25 to 39 with Graves disease.

The CDR3 protein is CASSLPSTSGSYNEQFF. CDR3 nucleotides: TGTGCCAGCAGCTTACCGTCAACTAGCGGCTCCTACAATGAGCAGTTCTTC. The rearrangement links TRBV7-6 to TRBJ2-1; 8 positions agree with TRBD2. This CDR3 comprises 17 residues. CDR1 SGHVS and CDR2 FNYEAQ come from the germline V gene. Trimming removed 2 bases from V and 0 bases from J; junction bases left unmatched: 6.